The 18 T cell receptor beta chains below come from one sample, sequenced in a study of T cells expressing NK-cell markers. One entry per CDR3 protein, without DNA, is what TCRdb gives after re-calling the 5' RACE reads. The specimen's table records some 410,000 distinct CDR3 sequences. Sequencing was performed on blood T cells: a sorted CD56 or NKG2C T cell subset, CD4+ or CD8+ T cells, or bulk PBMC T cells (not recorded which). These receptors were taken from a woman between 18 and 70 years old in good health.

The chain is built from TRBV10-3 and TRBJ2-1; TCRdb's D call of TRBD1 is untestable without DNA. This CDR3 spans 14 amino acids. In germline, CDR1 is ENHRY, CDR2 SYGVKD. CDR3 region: CAITPGQVGNEQFF.

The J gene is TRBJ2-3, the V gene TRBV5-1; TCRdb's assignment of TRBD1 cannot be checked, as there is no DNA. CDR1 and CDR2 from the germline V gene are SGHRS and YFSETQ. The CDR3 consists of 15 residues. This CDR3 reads CASSLATGSTDTQYF.

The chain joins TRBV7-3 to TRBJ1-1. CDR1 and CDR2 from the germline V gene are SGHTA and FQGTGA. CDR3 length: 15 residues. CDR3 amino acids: CASSLEGQVNTEAFF.

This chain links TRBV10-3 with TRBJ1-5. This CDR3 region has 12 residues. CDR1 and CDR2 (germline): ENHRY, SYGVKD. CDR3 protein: CAPQAVNQPQHF.

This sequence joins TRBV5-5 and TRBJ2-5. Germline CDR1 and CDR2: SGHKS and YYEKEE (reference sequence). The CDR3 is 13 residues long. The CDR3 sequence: CASSWWDQETQYF.

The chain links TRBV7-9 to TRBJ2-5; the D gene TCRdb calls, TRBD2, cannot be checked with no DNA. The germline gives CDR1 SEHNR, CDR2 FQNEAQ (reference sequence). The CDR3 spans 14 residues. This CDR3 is CASSFSGGQETQYF.

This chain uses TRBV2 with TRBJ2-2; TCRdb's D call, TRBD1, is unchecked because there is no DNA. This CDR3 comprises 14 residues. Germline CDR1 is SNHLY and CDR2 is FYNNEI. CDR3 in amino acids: CASSASRDGGELFF. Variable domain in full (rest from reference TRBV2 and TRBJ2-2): EPEVTQTPSHQVTQMGQEVILRCVPISNHLYFYWYRQILGQKVEFLVSFYNNEISEKSEIFDDQFSVERPDGSNFTLKIRSTKLEDSAMYFCASSASRDGGELFFGEGSRLTVL.

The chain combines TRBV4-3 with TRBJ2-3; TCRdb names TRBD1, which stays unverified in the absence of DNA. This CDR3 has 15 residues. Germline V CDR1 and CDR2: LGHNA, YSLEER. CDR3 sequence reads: CASSQGGSSTDTQYF.

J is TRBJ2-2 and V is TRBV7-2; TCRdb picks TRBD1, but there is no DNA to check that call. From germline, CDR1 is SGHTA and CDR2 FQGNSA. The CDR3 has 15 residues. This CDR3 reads CASSLTGGDTGELFF. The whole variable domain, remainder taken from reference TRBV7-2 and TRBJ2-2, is GAGVSQSPSNKVTEKGKDVELRCDPISGHTALYWYRQSLGQGLEFLIYFQGNSAPDKSGLPSDRFSAERTGGSVSTLTIQRTQQEDSAVYLCASSLTGGDTGELFFGEGSRLTVL.

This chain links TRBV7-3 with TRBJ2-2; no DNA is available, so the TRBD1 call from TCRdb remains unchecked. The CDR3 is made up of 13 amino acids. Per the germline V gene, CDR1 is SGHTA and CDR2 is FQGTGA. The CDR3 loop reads CASSSVPSGELFF.

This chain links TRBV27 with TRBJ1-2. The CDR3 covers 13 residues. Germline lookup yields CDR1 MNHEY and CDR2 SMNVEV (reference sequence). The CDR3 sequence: CASRDPVNYGYTF.

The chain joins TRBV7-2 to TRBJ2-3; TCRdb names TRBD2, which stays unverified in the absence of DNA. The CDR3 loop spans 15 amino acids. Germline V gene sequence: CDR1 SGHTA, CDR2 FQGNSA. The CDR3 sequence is CASSSSSASTDTQYF.

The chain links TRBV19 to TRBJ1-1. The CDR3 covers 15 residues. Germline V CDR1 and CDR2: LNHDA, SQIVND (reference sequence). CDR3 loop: CASSIIYSMNTEAFF.

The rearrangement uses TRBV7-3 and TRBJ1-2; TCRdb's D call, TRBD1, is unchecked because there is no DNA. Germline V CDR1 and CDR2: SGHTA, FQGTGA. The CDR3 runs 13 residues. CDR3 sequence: CASSLGAEDGYTF.

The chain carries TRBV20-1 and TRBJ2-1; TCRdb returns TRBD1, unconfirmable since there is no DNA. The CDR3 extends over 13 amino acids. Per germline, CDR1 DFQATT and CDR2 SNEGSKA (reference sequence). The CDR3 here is CSAPHGIPNEQFF.

This chain's CDR3 is CSVGLAVSYNEQFF. This chain joins TRBV29-1 and TRBJ2-1; TCRdb lists TRBD2, though no DNA is available to test this call. Germline V lookup: CDR1 SQVTM, CDR2 ANQGSEA. This CDR3 is built from 14 residues.

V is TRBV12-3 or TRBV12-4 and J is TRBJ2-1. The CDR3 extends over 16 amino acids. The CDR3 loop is CASNTDGGRANNEQFF.

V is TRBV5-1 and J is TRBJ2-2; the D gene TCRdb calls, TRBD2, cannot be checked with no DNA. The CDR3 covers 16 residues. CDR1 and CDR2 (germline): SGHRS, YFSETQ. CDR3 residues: CASSRTSGANTGELFF.